The sequence of this TCR beta chain was determined in a study of PD-1 blockade in classical Hodgkin lymphoma. With no exception, relapse followed autologous stem cell transplantation in all patients, and brentuximab vedotin exposure varied. Sequenced by immunoSEQ multiplex PCR; TCRdb stores in-frame clones only, minus some. In the table there are about 50,000 clones, approximately 70% of which are singletons. This CDR3 has 14 amino acids. The germline V gene has CDR1 SQVTM and CDR2 ANQGSEA. J was trimmed by 8 bases and V by 7 bases; bases with no gene match: 8. This clone was observed a handful of times.

The sequenced sample was peripheral blood mononuclear cells (PBMCs), obtained at baseline. The sequence was collected from a human donor with classical Hodgkin lymphoma. This chain joins TRBV29-1 and TRBJ2-1; 13 bases are shared with TRBD2. The DNA for the CDR3 is TGCAGCGCTGTACTAGCGGGAGGGCCACATGAGCAGTTCTTC. Translation: CSAVLAGGPHEQFF.